This T cell receptor (beta chain) was sequenced for a study of lymphopenia after photon versus proton radiotherapy. The assay was immunoSEQ multiplex PCR, and TCRdb's table has in-frame clones only and misses some. The sample carries about 50,000 clones, roughly 90% recorded once. Trimming shortened V by 8 bases and J by 3 bases, and 3 bases separated the two germline ends. Germline CDR1 MDHEN, CDR2 SYDVKM. The CDR3 consists of 10 residues. This rearrangement joins TRBV28 to TRBJ2-3, with D unclear. Sequencing used peripheral blood, obtained from a patient treated with photon-based radiotherapy. The receptor was derived from a middle-aged woman with cholangiocarcinoma. The CDR3 coding sequence is TGTGCCAGCCATACAGATACGCAGTATTTT. Amino acids: CASHTDTQYF.